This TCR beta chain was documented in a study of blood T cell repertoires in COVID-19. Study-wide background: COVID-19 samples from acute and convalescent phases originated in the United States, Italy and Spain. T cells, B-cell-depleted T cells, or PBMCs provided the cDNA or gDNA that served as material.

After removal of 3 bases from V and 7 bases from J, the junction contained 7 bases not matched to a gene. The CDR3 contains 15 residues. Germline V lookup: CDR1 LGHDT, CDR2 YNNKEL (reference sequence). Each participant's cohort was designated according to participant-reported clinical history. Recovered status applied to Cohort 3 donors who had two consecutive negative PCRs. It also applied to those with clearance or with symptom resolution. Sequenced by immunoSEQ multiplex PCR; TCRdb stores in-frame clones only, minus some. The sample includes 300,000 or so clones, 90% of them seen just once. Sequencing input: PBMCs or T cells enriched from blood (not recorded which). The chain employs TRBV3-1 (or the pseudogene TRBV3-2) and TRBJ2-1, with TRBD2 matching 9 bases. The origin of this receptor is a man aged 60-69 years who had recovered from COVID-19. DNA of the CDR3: TGTGCCAGCAGCCATCTCACTAGCGGGCAAAATGAGCAGTTCTTC. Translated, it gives CASSHLTSGQNEQFF.